The 4 T cell receptor beta chains below all came from one sample that was sequenced in a study of blood T cell repertoires in COVID-19. Sequenced by immunoSEQ multiplex PCR; TCRdb stores in-frame clones only, minus some. In the table there are about 160,000 clones, about three quarters of which are singletons. The sample consisted of peripheral blood. These receptors were obtained from a man aged 60-69 years with acute or convalescent COVID-19.

This clone has only a few counts. The chain links TRBV6-6 to TRBJ1-2; perhaps TRBD1 as D (5 bases). Per the germline V gene, CDR1 is MNHNY and CDR2 is SVGAGI (reference sequence). This CDR3 has 13 residues. Trimming took off 4 bases at V and 8 bases at J, with 14 bases between the two ends. In DNA form, the CDR3 reads TGTGCCAGCAGTTCCCGGGGGAGAGACGGCTACACCTTC. It is translated as CASSSRGRDGYTF.

The count of this clone is one. The chain couples TRBV11-2 to TRBJ1-1, with a possible D match to TRBD1 (6 bases). Germline lookup yields CDR1 SGHAT and CDR2 FQNNGV. The CDR3 is 17 amino acids. Trimming took off 5 bases at V and 2 bases at J, with 21 bases between the two ends. The CDR3, as DNA: TGTGCCAGCAGCCGGGGGGGACGGTTGGGACATAACACTGAAGCTTTCTTT. This translates into CASSRGGRLGHNTEAFF.

The J gene is TRBJ1-1, the V gene TRBV30, with D perhaps matching TRBD1 (6 bases). Looked up from germline, CDR1 is GTSNPN and CDR2 is SVGIG (reference sequence). This CDR3 has 12 amino acids. V shed 5 bases and J shed 1 base, with 8 bases lying between them. The CDR3 sequence: CAWGQPNTEAFF. The DNA for the CDR3 is TGTGCCTGGGGACAGCCGAACACTGAAGCTTTCTTT.

This clone appeared once. The chain links TRBV2 to TRBJ2-7, with D possibly matching TRBD1 (6 bases). This CDR3 is built from 14 residues. Germline V CDR1 and CDR2: SNHLY, FYNNEI. Trimming took off 6 bases at V and 3 bases at J, with 15 bases between the two ends. CDR3 sequence: CASRYREGSYEQYF. The DNA of the CDR3 is TGTGCCAGCAGATACAGGGAAGGAAGCTACGAGCAGTACTTC. The full variable domain, in which reference TRBV2 and TRBJ2-7 provide the parts outside the CDR3, is EPEVTQTPSHQVTQMGQEVILRCVPISNHLYFYWYRQILGQKVEFLVSFYNNEISEKSEIFDDQFSVERPDGSNFTLKIRSTKLEDSAMYFCASRYREGSYEQYFGPGTRLTVT.